Presented here are 19 T cell receptor beta chains from one specimen sequenced in a study of T cell therapy after organ transplantation. As for time point: 4-8 weeks after completion of therapy. Measured with immunoSEQ multiplex PCR; TCRdb has only the in-frame clones, and not every one. Found here are just under 20,000 clones, around 82% of them singletons; the top ten hold 9.2%. The antigens for these receptors are not known. Source: CD8+ T cells from blood, taken after autologous CMV-specific T cell therapy. The receptors shown here come from a human patient who had received a solid organ transplant and had CMV disease. Some of these T cells may belong to the graft donor.

The table lists this clone with a count of one. CDR3 in amino acids: CASSPGTVSYEQYF. The CDR3 DNA sequence: TGTGCCAGCAGCCCAGGGACGGTATCCTACGAGCAGTACTTC. The chain is built from TRBV5-4 and TRBJ2-7; D is perhaps TRBD1 or TRBD2 (5 bases each). Per the germline V gene, CDR1 is SGHNT and CDR2 is YYREEE (reference sequence). The CDR3 contains 14 residues. The V gene lost 4 bases and the J gene lost 1 base, with 12 bases spanning the gap.

This clone was recorded once. This chain uses TRBV12-5 with TRBJ2-1; 8 nucleotides agree with TRBD2. Trimming took 3 bases from V and 0 from J; bases not matched to a gene: 1. The CDR3 is 15 amino acids. CDR1 and CDR2 (germline): LGHNT, FRNRAP. CDR3 coding DNA: TGTGCTAGTGGTTTAGCGGGGGTCTCCTACAATGAGCAGTTCTTC. Encoded protein: CASGLAGVSYNEQFF.

The chain links TRBV19 to TRBJ2-1; D gene ambiguous. CDR1 is LNHDA, CDR2 SQIVND, per germline (reference sequence). V shed 5 bases and J shed 4 bases, with 9 bases lying between them. This CDR3 comprises 13 residues. In nucleotides, the CDR3 is TGTGCCAGTAGTCCCGCCAGATACAATGAGCAGTTCTTC. This codes for CASSPARYNEQFF.

This clone was counted once. The chain recombines TRBV5-5 with TRBJ1-2; 7 positions match TRBD1. Trimming removed 3 bases from V and 5 bases from J; junction bases left unmatched: 7. Germline CDR1 and CDR2: SGHKS and YYEKEE (reference sequence). This CDR3 has 14 residues. The CDR3 sequence: CASSSIQTGYGYTF. CDR3 nucleotide sequence: TGTGCCAGCAGCTCCATCCAGACAGGGTATGGCTACACCTTC.

The chain links TRBV6-5 to TRBJ2-7; tentative D call: TRBD2 (5 bases). The V end was cut by 5 bases, the J end by 6 bases, with 14 bases between. Looked up from germline, CDR1 is MNHEY and CDR2 is SVGAGI. The CDR3 sequence is 13 residues long. The CDR3 loop reads CASSTGSPGEQYF. The CDR3 DNA reads TGTGCCAGCAGTACGGGGTCCCCCGGCGAGCAGTACTTC.

The V gene is TRBV11-3, the J gene TRBJ2-3, with D maybe TRBD2 (6 bases). This CDR3 region has 15 residues. Germline loops: CDR1 SGHNT, CDR2 YENEEA. The ends were cut back, 0 bases at V and 4 bases at J, with 11 bases in the middle. CDR3 protein: CASSLERLAPDTQYF. For the CDR3, the DNA is TGTGCCAGCAGCTTAGAACGGCTAGCGCCAGATACGCAGTATTTT.

In regard to this clone: Other nucleotide sequences in the sample specify the same CDR3. The rearrangement joins TRBV5-8 to TRBJ2-2, with D maybe TRBD1 (5 bases). The CDR3 extends over 13 amino acids. V was clipped by 9 bases and J by 2 bases, with 11 bases between them. The V gene's germline CDR1 is SGHTS and CDR2 YDEGEE. In DNA form, the CDR3 reads TGTGCCACCTCGGACACCAACACCGGGGAGCTGTTTTTT. It translates to CATSDTNTGELFF.

The chain is built from TRBV4-2 and TRBJ2-1; D is uncertain. From germline, CDR1 is LGHNA and CDR2 YNFKEQ. Trimming took off 6 bases at V and 3 bases at J, with 15 bases between the two ends. The CDR3 runs 15 residues. CDR3 bases: TGTGCCAGCAGTCTCTCCGTTGATCTCTACAATGAGCAGTTCTTC. As protein: CASSLSVDLYNEQFF.

The rearrangement joins TRBV6-1 to TRBJ1-1; 7 nucleotides agree with TRBD1. This CDR3 contains 15 residues. Losses at the gene ends were 3 bases for V and 0 bases for J; bases not matched to a gene: 4. In germline, CDR1 is MNHNS, CDR2 SASEGT. The CDR3 here is CASSDRQGLNTEAFF. The DNA for the CDR3 is TGTGCCAGCAGTGACCGACAGGGTCTGAACACTGAAGCTTTCTTT.

V is TRBV13 and J is TRBJ2-1; 11 bases fit TRBD2. Losses at the gene ends were 1 base for V and 6 bases for J; bases not matched to a gene: 14. The CDR3 is made up of 19 amino acids. Looked up from germline, CDR1 is PRHDT and CDR2 is FYEKMQ (reference sequence). Here the CDR3 DNA reads TGTGCCAGCAGCTTAGTAGGTAGCGGGAGGGCCTCATTTTTCAATGAGCAGTTCTTC. This codes for CASSLVGSGRASFFNEQFF.

The chain recombines TRBV10-3 with TRBJ2-1, with TRBD1 matching 10 bases. From germline, CDR1 is ENHRY and CDR2 SYGVKD. The CDR3 is 14 residues long. V was clipped by 9 bases and J by 9 bases; unmatched bases: 11. The DNA of the CDR3 is TGTGCCATAAATCCGGGACAGGGGTATACTGAGCAGTTCTTC. It translates to CAINPGQGYTEQFF.

The rearrangement uses TRBV11-2 and TRBJ1-1; 9 bases are a match to TRBD1. J gave up 1 base and V 4 bases, and 1 base lay outside the gene matches. The CDR3 contains 14 residues. CDR1 and CDR2 from the germline V gene are SGHAT and FQNNGV. CDR3 protein: CASSSGQGNTEAFF. The CDR3 DNA reads TGTGCCAGCAGCTCGGGACAGGGGAACACTGAAGCTTTCTTT.

This clone was recorded once. The chain uses TRBV27 and TRBJ2-2; TRBD2 matches at 7 bases. The CDR3 is 14 amino acids. Germline trimming cut 2 bases from V and 7 bases from J; bases unmatched to any gene: 4. Germline V gene sequence: CDR1 MNHEY, CDR2 SMNVEV (reference sequence). CDR3 in DNA: TGTGCCAGCAGTTTAGCGGGGGTGGGCGGGGAGCTGTTTTTT. Its protein is CASSLAGVGGELFF.

The rearrangement joins TRBV4-3 to TRBJ1-1; D is unclear. Trimming took 1 base from V and 0 from J, leaving 3 bases between them. Germline CDR1 is LGHNA and CDR2 is YSLEER. CDR3 size: 13 residues. CDR3 sequence reads: CASSQVLNTEAFF. In DNA form, the CDR3 reads TGCGCCAGCAGCCAAGTTCTGAACACTGAAGCTTTCTTT.

Concerning this clone itself: This sample includes further DNA sequences coding for the same CDR3. The gene calls are TRBV30 and TRBJ2-1, with D unresolved. Trimming left V 1 base short and J 0 bases short, with 7 bases between. CDR3 length equals 14 residues. The germline CDR1 and CDR2 sequences are GTSNPN and SVGIG (reference sequence). The CDR3 DNA is TGTGCCTGGAGTGAGTCTAGCTCCTACAATGAGCAGTTCTTC. This encodes CAWSESSSYNEQFF. Based on the CDR3 plus reference TRBV30 and TRBJ2-1, the full variable domain is SQTIHQWPATLVQPVGSPLSLECTVEGTSNPNLYWYRQAAGRGLQLLFYSVGIGQISSEVPQNLSASRPQDRQFILSSKKLLLSDSGFYLCAWSESSSYNEQFFGPGTRLTVL.

The chain employs TRBV6-1 and TRBJ2-7, with D tentatively TRBD1 (5 bases). Trimming shortened V by 1 base and J by 2 bases, and 6 bases separated the two germline ends. The CDR3 sequence is 13 residues long. Germline-derived CDR1 and CDR2 are MNHNS and SASEGT. CDR3 amino acids: CASSEGTTYEQYF. Here the CDR3 DNA reads TGTGCCAGCAGTGAAGGGACAACCTACGAGCAGTACTTC.

The DNA for the CDR3 is TGTGCCTGGAGTGTATCGATGGGTAATATGTACGAGCAGTACTTC. Protein sequence: CAWSVSMGNMYEQYF. V is TRBV30 and J is TRBJ2-7; D gene ambiguous. CDR3 size: 15 residues. Germline lookup yields CDR1 GTSNPN and CDR2 SVGIG (reference sequence). V was trimmed by 0 bases and J by 4 bases, leaving 16 bases between them.

This clone came up a few times. The chain couples TRBV27 to TRBJ2-7; D is undetermined. The CDR3 is made up of 14 amino acids. The V end was cut by 2 bases, the J end by 5 bases, with 13 bases between. Germline V gene sequence: CDR1 MNHEY, CDR2 SMNVEV (reference sequence). The CDR3 DNA is TGTGCCAGCAGTTTAGTGCAGGTATCACACGAGCAGTACTTC. This gives the protein CASSLVQVSHEQYF.

The CDR3 bases are TGTGCCAGCAGCTTGGGACTAGCGGGAGGCGGTGGGGAGCTGTTTTTT. It encodes CASSLGLAGGGGELFF. The V and J genes are TRBV4-2 and TRBJ2-2; 15 bases are shared with TRBD2. Trimming took 5 bases from V and 8 from J; bases not matched to a gene: 6. The V gene's germline CDR1 is LGHNA and CDR2 YNFKEQ. This CDR3 has 16 residues.